The present T cell receptor beta chain was sequenced within a study of blood T cell repertoires in COVID-19 (TCRdb year 2020). General notes on the study: Samples from collaborators originated in the United States, Italy and Spain and spanned both the acute and convalescent phases of COVID-19. The material from the prospective study consisted of cDNA or gDNA derived from T cells, B-cell-depleted T cells, or PBMCs. The dataset comprised deeply sampled blood TCRbeta repertoires from subjects exposed to, actively infected with, or recovered from COVID-19. The repertoires were released in a freely available public database meant as a resource for research on the immune response to SARS-CoV-2. The samples were drawn from two sources: the first 160 participants of the ongoing ImmuneRACE study, and 1,200 or so subjects contributed by 6 global collaborators. The sample metadata nearly always contained a de-identified subject ID, COVID-19 status, age in years and sex. Where HLA class I and class II types were available, the types were taken from metadata supplied by the sample provider, not from assay-based typing. The full study reports these points: The amount of clinical and demographic metadata varied by source and participant and was provided uncurated.

A word on this clone: Its antigen is not yet known. Nothing much larger sits one base from this clone, and base qualities are not available.

Here V drops 1 base and J drops 4 bases, and the junction holds 3 bases not matched to any gene. The CDR3 has 16 amino acids, counting the end cysteine and phenylalanine. The DNA shown is the 48-base CDR3, in frame from base 1. CDR1 SGHAT and CDR2 FQNNGV were looked up in the germline V gene. TCRbeta CDR3 regions were amplified from genomic DNA by means of the immunoSEQ Assay, a bias-controlled multiplex PCR. The original pipeline was this. Nucleated cell counts per sample were estimated from amplification of reference gene primers within the assay. To quantify the absolute abundance of each unique TCRbeta CDR3 rearrangement, sequence reads were collapsed and filtered. For each sample, productive Simpson clonality was calculated as the square root of Simpson's diversity index over productive rearrangements. The immuneACCESS repertoire file appears here via TCRdb, limited to in-frame rearrangements. These files lack a portion of the clones; in checked studies, under half of the deficit traces to unresolved V genes, and the cause of the others is not known. V and J calls and clone size are as listed in that table; D and trimming were resolved from the DNA. This sample holds 150,000 to 190,000 clones; roughly 80% were observed only once. The ten largest clones capture roughly 7% of the sample.

Participants in the prospective study were enrolled through a virtual design, were aged about 18 to 100 years, and lived in roughly 26 United States geographic areas. In the prospective study, participants were assigned to cohorts based on the clinical history participants reported in a screening survey and a study questionnaire. For ImmuneRACE Cohort 3, a participant was defined as recovered based on two consecutive negative NP/OP PCR tests, clearance by a healthcare professional, or resolution of symptoms. Each participant in the prospective study had whole blood, serum and a nasopharyngeal or oropharyngeal swab collected by mobile phlebotomists. Prospective study participants could optionally give additional blood draws and questionnaires over an approximately 2-month period. Blood samples from the prospective study were shipped frozen or at room temperature prior to DNA extraction.

This sequence originates from a man aged 50-60 years who had recovered from COVID-19. Specimen: PBMCs or T cells enriched from blood (not recorded which). The V gene is TRBV11-2 and the J gene is TRBJ2-2, and TRBD2 matches 10 of the central bases. CDR3 region: CASSLGTSGITGELFF. The sequenced DNA is TGTGCCAGCAGCTTAGGAACTAGCGGGATCACCGGGGAGCTGTTTTTT.